Below, 2 T cell receptor beta chains from the same sample are listed, as sequenced in a study of T cells after yellow fever vaccination. TCRdb called the 5' RACE reads again in MiXCR, with one record for every CDR3 protein. This sample has hundreds of thousands of distinct CDR3 sequences, with roughly an eighth found just once. This sample comprised CD4+ T cells sorted from PBMCs, obtained 15 days after the yellow fever booster vaccination. The receptors derive from a man between 18 and 29 years old who received the YFV17D yellow fever vaccine.

This clonotype was detected only a few times. V usage is TRBV20-1 and J usage is TRBJ2-5; the match to TRBD2 covers 10 bases. CDR3 length equals 14 residues. CDR1 is DFQATT and CDR2 is SNEGSKA in the germline V gene (reference sequence). The V segment lost 5 bases and the J segment 5 bases; nucleotides outside the gene matches: 8. The CDR3 bases are TGCAGTGCTCCGTTAGCGGGGGGCGGGGAGACCCAGTACTTC. It specifies CSAPLAGGGETQYF.

The chain joins TRBV7-2 to TRBJ2-3, with 7 nucleotides matching TRBD2. The CDR3 spans 15 residues. J gave up 1 base and V 4 bases, and 5 bases lay outside the gene matches. In germline, CDR1 is SGHTA, CDR2 FQGNSA. CDR3 residues: CASSSRAGGTDTQYF. DNA of the CDR3: TGTGCCAGCAGCTCTCGGGCGGGGGGCACAGATACGCAGTATTTT.